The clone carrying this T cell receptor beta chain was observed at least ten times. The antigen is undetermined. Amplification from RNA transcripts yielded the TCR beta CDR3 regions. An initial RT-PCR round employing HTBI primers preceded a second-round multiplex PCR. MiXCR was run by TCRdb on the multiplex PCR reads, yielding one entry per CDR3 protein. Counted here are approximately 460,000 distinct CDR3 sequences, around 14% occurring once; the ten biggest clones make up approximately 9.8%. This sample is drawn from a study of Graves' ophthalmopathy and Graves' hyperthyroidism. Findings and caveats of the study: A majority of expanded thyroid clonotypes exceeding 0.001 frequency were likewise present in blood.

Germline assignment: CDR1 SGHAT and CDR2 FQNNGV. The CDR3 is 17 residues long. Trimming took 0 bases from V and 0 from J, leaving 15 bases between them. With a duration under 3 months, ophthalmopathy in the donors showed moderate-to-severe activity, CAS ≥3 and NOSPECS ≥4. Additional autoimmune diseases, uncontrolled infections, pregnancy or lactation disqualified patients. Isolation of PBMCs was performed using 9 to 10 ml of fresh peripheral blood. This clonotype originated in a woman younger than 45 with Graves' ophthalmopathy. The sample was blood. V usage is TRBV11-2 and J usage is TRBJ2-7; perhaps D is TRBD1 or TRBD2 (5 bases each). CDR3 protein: CASSLDYIRGDSYEQYF. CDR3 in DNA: TGTGCCAGCAGCTTAGACTACATACGGGGCGACTCCTACGAGCAGTACTTC.